This is a list of T cell receptor beta chains from one sample in a study of CD8+ T cells in alopecia areata. The table came from immunoSEQ multiplex PCR; TCRdb's copy has only in-frame clones and leaves some out. The sample holds approximately 150,000 clones; around 47% are singletons and the top ten take approximately 7%. The sequencing sample was made of CD4+ T cells sorted from blood. These receptors all stem from a human donor with alopecia areata. CDR3s include the opening cysteine and the closing phenylalanine or tryptophan. Each record gives: clone size, J gene, V gene, D gene, CDR3 DNA, CDR3 protein. D genes are given only for firm matches. Where a row states a size, it is once, few, many or the class of an expanded clone; other rows omit it.

clone_size: .; j_call: TRBJ2-2; v_call: TRBV29-1; d_call: .; cdr3_nt: TGCAGCGTTGTCGGTTGGTCGAACACCGGGGAGCTGTTTTTT; cdr3_aa: CSVVGWSNTGELFF
clone_size: .; j_call: TRBJ2-1; v_call: TRBV7-2; d_call: .; cdr3_nt: TGTGCCAGCAGCTTAAGGAGGGGTCTCGGTTCCTACAATGAGCAGTTCTTC; cdr3_aa: CASSLRRGLGSYNEQFF
clone_size: few; j_call: TRBJ1-1; v_call: TRBV19; d_call: .; cdr3_nt: TGTGCCAGTACCTTTAAAACAGGCCCGAACACTGAAGCTTTCTTT; cdr3_aa: CASTFKTGPNTEAFF
clone_size: .; j_call: TRBJ2-7; v_call: TRBV6-5; d_call: .; cdr3_nt: TGTGCCAGCAGTTACCGGAACGAGCAGTACTTC; cdr3_aa: CASSYRNEQYF
clone_size: few; j_call: TRBJ1-2; v_call: TRBV28; d_call: TRBD1; cdr3_nt: TGTGCCAGCAGTAGCTCGGGACAGGGTGGCTATGGCTACACCTTC; cdr3_aa: CASSSSGQGGYGYTF
clone_size: few; j_call: TRBJ1-2; v_call: TRBV27; d_call: .; cdr3_nt: TGTGCCAGCAGCCGCGCCTCCCGGGGTAGCTATGGCTACACCTTC; cdr3_aa: CASSRASRGSYGYTF
clone_size: .; j_call: TRBJ2-1; v_call: TRBV29-1; d_call: .; cdr3_nt: TGCAGCCTTGGCCCCAGACAACACAATGAGCAGTTCTTC; cdr3_aa: CSLGPRQHNEQFF
clone_size: .; j_call: TRBJ1-5; v_call: TRBV6-5; d_call: .; cdr3_nt: TGTGCCAGCAGTTACTCGATTGGTCAGCCCCAGCATTTT; cdr3_aa: CASSYSIGQPQHF
clone_size: once; j_call: TRBJ2-1; v_call: TRBV15; d_call: .; cdr3_nt: TGTGCCACCAGCCTCAGGAGGGCGGGGAATGAGCAGTTCTTC; cdr3_aa: CATSLRRAGNEQFF
clone_size: few; j_call: TRBJ1-5; v_call: TRBV19; d_call: .; cdr3_nt: TGTGCCAGTAGTATAGAGGGGAGAGCGCAGCCCCAGCATTTT; cdr3_aa: CASSIEGRAQPQHF
clone_size: few; j_call: TRBJ1-2; v_call: TRBV29-1; d_call: TRBD1; cdr3_nt: TGCAGCGTGGGACAGGGAGGGGGCTACACCTTC; cdr3_aa: CSVGQGGGYTF
clone_size: .; j_call: TRBJ1-2; v_call: TRBV7-2; d_call: TRBD1; cdr3_nt: TGTGCCAGCAGCCCTGGCGGGACAGGGGGCGTCTATGGCTACACCTTC; cdr3_aa: CASSPGGTGGVYGYTF
clone_size: few; j_call: TRBJ2-7; v_call: TRBV29-1; d_call: .; cdr3_nt: TGCAGCGCCTCCTTGGGACACGAGCAGTACTTC; cdr3_aa: CSASLGHEQYF
clone_size: .; j_call: TRBJ1-1; v_call: TRBV29-1; d_call: .; cdr3_nt: TGCAGCGTTGCGGGTCAGCTAAACACTGAAGCTTTCTTT; cdr3_aa: CSVAGQLNTEAFF
clone_size: .; j_call: TRBJ2-3; v_call: TRBV4-2; d_call: .; cdr3_nt: TGTGCCAGCAGCCCAAACACAGATACGCAGTATTTT; cdr3_aa: CASSPNTDTQYF
clone_size: .; j_call: TRBJ1-2; v_call: TRBV29-1; d_call: TRBD1; cdr3_nt: TGCAGCGGGCAGACAGGGGCCCGTGGCTACACCTTC; cdr3_aa: CSGQTGARGYTF
clone_size: .; j_call: TRBJ2-3; v_call: TRBV9; d_call: TRBD2; cdr3_nt: TGTGCCAGCAGCGTGGGAGGGATGCCCACAGATACGCAGTATTTT; cdr3_aa: CASSVGGMPTDTQYF
clone_size: few; j_call: TRBJ1-2; v_call: TRBV29-1; d_call: .; cdr3_nt: TGCAGCGTTACAATGATCTATGGCTACACCTTC; cdr3_aa: CSVTMIYGYTF
clone_size: .; j_call: TRBJ1-2; v_call: TRBV29-1; d_call: .; cdr3_nt: TGCAGCGTTGTGGGGGCTTCCTATGGCTACACCTTC; cdr3_aa: CSVVGASYGYTF
clone_size: .; j_call: TRBJ2-1; v_call: TRBV29-1; d_call: TRBD2; cdr3_nt: TGCAGCGTTGGGATCGCGGGAGGGTCGGGGAATGAGCAGTTCTTC; cdr3_aa: CSVGIAGGSGNEQFF
clone_size: .; j_call: TRBJ2-2; v_call: TRBV27; d_call: .; cdr3_nt: TGTGCCAGCAGTCTCCTAACAGGGTTGAACACCGGGGAGCTGTTTTTT; cdr3_aa: CASSLLTGLNTGELFF
clone_size: once; j_call: TRBJ1-1; v_call: TRBV7-9; d_call: .; cdr3_nt: TGTGCCAGCAGCTTAATCACAGGGATTCACACTGAAGCTTTCTTT; cdr3_aa: CASSLITGIHTEAFF
clone_size: .; j_call: TRBJ2-3; v_call: TRBV5-1; d_call: .; cdr3_nt: TGCGCCAGCAGGTTCACAGATACGCAGTATTTT; cdr3_aa: CASRFTDTQYF
clone_size: .; j_call: TRBJ1-5; v_call: TRBV4-2; d_call: .; cdr3_nt: TGTGCCAGCAGCCAAGGCCAGAGCAATCAGCCCCAGCATTTT; cdr3_aa: CASSQGQSNQPQHF
clone_size: once; j_call: TRBJ2-1; v_call: TRBV27; d_call: .; cdr3_nt: TGTGCCAGCCTTGGGGGCGTTGCGTACAATGAGCAGTTCTTC; cdr3_aa: CASLGGVAYNEQFF
clone_size: .; j_call: TRBJ2-3; v_call: TRBV27; d_call: .; cdr3_nt: TGTGCCAGCAGTTCGAGATACGATACGCAGTATTTT; cdr3_aa: CASSSRYDTQYF
clone_size: .; j_call: TRBJ2-1; v_call: TRBV11-2; d_call: .; cdr3_nt: TGTGCCAGCAGCTTAGATCCTTTGGGTGAGCAGTTCTTC; cdr3_aa: CASSLDPLGEQFF
clone_size: .; j_call: TRBJ2-7; v_call: TRBV7-8; d_call: .; cdr3_nt: TGTGCCAGCAGGCCACTCTGGGGCCCTTCCTACGAGCAGTACTTC; cdr3_aa: CASRPLWGPSYEQYF
clone_size: few; j_call: TRBJ1-2; v_call: TRBV29-1; d_call: TRBD1; cdr3_nt: TGCAGCGTTGAAGATTTCAGACAGGGCTATGGCTACACCTTC; cdr3_aa: CSVEDFRQGYGYTF
clone_size: few; j_call: TRBJ2-7; v_call: TRBV29-1; d_call: .; cdr3_nt: TGCAGCGTTGAAGCTCCGGTGGGATCCTACGAGCAGTACTTC; cdr3_aa: CSVEAPVGSYEQYF
clone_size: .; j_call: TRBJ2-3; v_call: TRBV4-1; d_call: TRBD2; cdr3_nt: TGCGCCACCGGGACTAGCCCAGCAGATACGCAGTATTTT; cdr3_aa: CATGTSPADTQYF
clone_size: .; j_call: TRBJ2-7; v_call: TRBV5-1; d_call: TRBD2; cdr3_nt: TGCGCCAGCAGCTCCGGGACTAGCGGGAACGAGCAGTACTTC; cdr3_aa: CASSSGTSGNEQYF
clone_size: few; j_call: TRBJ2-3; v_call: TRBV29-1; d_call: TRBD2; cdr3_nt: TGCAGCGTGCTAGCGGGAGATACGCAGTATTTT; cdr3_aa: CSVLAGDTQYF
clone_size: few; j_call: TRBJ1-1; v_call: TRBV25-1; d_call: TRBD1; cdr3_nt: TGTGCCAGCAGTCCATTGACAGGGGGCTCGTCGGTGAACACTGAAGCTTTCTTT; cdr3_aa: CASSPLTGGSSVNTEAFF
clone_size: .; j_call: TRBJ2-2; v_call: TRBV5-4; d_call: .; cdr3_nt: TGTGCCAGCAGTTGGGGGTCGAACACCGGGGAGCTGTTTTTT; cdr3_aa: CASSWGSNTGELFF
clone_size: .; j_call: TRBJ1-1; v_call: TRBV9; d_call: .; cdr3_nt: TGTGCCAGCAGCGTAGAATGGCACCTGAACACTGAAGCTTTCTTT; cdr3_aa: CASSVEWHLNTEAFF
clone_size: .; j_call: TRBJ1-2; v_call: TRBV29-1; d_call: TRBD1; cdr3_nt: TGCAGCGGTCTTGGGGAGACAGGGGGAAACTATGGCTACACCTTC; cdr3_aa: CSGLGETGGNYGYTF
clone_size: .; j_call: TRBJ2-5; v_call: TRBV28; d_call: .; cdr3_nt: TGTGCCAGCAGTTTGGGGACGGAGACCCAGTACTTC; cdr3_aa: CASSLGTETQYF
clone_size: .; j_call: TRBJ1-4; v_call: TRBV29-1; d_call: .; cdr3_nt: TGCAGTTACAGGGCGGAGGGCGAAAAACTGTTTTTT; cdr3_aa: CSYRAEGEKLFF
clone_size: once; j_call: TRBJ2-7; v_call: TRBV5-1; d_call: TRBD1; cdr3_nt: TGCGCCAGCAGACTTGCCTACAGGGGGCGGAACGAGCAGTACTTC; cdr3_aa: CASRLAYRGRNEQYF
clone_size: .; j_call: TRBJ1-1; v_call: TRBV6-5; d_call: TRBD1; cdr3_nt: TGTGCCAGCAGACAGCGTACCGGGACAGCTGAAGCTTTCTTT; cdr3_aa: CASRQRTGTAEAFF